The source of this T cell receptor (beta chain) is a study of T cells in Graves' hyperthyroidism and ophthalmopathy. The study, taken as a whole, reports: A model using 13 V-J features told ophthalmopathy apart from stable hyperthyroidism.

On this clonotype itself: Its antigen is as yet unknown. A junction boundary mismatches the germline segment, possibly from a read error.

CDR3 size: 13 residues. From germline, CDR1 is SQVTM and CDR2 ANQGSEA. The investigators amplified TCR beta CDR3 regions from RNA transcripts. The HTBI primer set served for first-round RT-PCR of the TCR CDR3. TCRdb re-called the multiplex PCR reads with MiXCR, one entry per CDR3 protein. The data show over 500,000 distinct CDR3 sequences, with 40% to 55% seen just once and 35% to 50% held by the top ten. Uncontrolled infection, other autoimmune disease, pregnancy or lactation led to exclusion. Sequencing was carried out using peripheral blood or thyroid tissue (not recorded which). V and J are TRBV29-1 and TRBJ2-7; D is possibly TRBD2 (6 bases). The clonotype was recovered from an adult woman with Graves' disease, either hyperthyroidism or ophthalmopathy (not recorded which). This CDR3 is CASRTGAGVEQYF. In DNA, the CDR3 is TGTGCCAGCCGTACGGGAGCGGGCGTCGAGCAGTACTTC.